Described below is a single T cell receptor beta chain sequence and its context. Antigen specificity is unknown. Amplification of TCR beta CDR3 regions used RNA as the template. The HTBI set primed first-round TCR CDR3 RT-PCR. TCRdb independently ran MiXCR on the multiplex PCR reads; one entry per CDR3 protein. The sample consists of almost 600,000 distinct CDR3 sequences, 35% to 55% of them appearing once. This record comes from a study of T cells in Graves' hyperthyroidism and ophthalmopathy. Study-wide points: In blood, most of the thyroid clonotypes expanded above 0.001 were also present.

The V end lost 3 bases, the J end lost 3 bases, and 9 bases lay between the germline ends. Germline CDR1 reads DFQATT; CDR2 reads SNEGSKA (reference sequence). The CDR3 is 12 amino acids. Sample: peripheral blood or thyroid tissue (not recorded which). V and J are TRBV20-1 and TRBJ2-7; tentative D call: TRBD2 (6 bases). The sequence derives from a woman aged 18-30 years with Graves' hyperthyroidism. The CDR3 here is CSASGGYYEQYF. CDR3 coding DNA: TGCAGTGCTAGCGGGGGTTACTACGAGCAGTACTTC.